This TCR beta chain appears in the sequencing data of a study of HIV-infected patients and healthy controls. Study as a whole: About two thirds of the sixteen became undetectable by the second bleed, and all after another year of therapy.

Many counts were recorded for this clonotype. Antigen unknown. Study results and limitations: Apparent post-therapy Gini recovery among HIV-infected patients was not reproduced with size-matched repertoires.

All unsorted peripheral T cells were captured because whole blood was used without fractionation. The RNA source was a roughly 2.5 ml peripheral blood draw. Reverse transcription used around 480 ng RNA and constant-region primers for alpha and beta. Separate chain-specific third strand synthesis with multiplexing indices produced the alpha and beta libraries. TCRdb called the 5' RACE reads again in MiXCR, with one record for every CDR3 protein. Among approximately 7,600 distinct CDR3 sequences listed, 9% to 10% were seen once. V was shortened by 4 bases and J by 5 bases, with 18 bases between the two germline ends. The CDR3 covers 15 residues. CDR1 and CDR2 from the germline V gene are MDHEN and SYDVKM.

Here the sequenced sample was blood, taken before antiretroviral therapy. The V call is TRBV28, the J call TRBJ2-7; D is perhaps TRBD1 (5 bases). The source is an adult with HIV infection. CDR3 nucleotide sequence: TGTGCCAGCAGTTGGTCCCCAAGCAGGGTACACGAGCAGTACTTC. Protein: CASSWSPSRVHEQYF.